The rows below give T cell receptor beta chains drawn from one sample of a study of CD8+CD57+ T cells in acquired aplastic anemia. In TCRdb, the reads were re-called with MiXCR into one record per CDR3 protein. Seen here are about 160,000 distinct CDR3 sequences, roughly 43% observed once, and the top ten hold about 2.6%. The specimen was sorted CD4+, CD8+, or CD8+CD57+ T cells (not recorded which) from PBMCs. The receptors come from a human donor with aplastic anemia. CDR3s include the opening cysteine and the closing phenylalanine or tryptophan.

TRBV12-3/TRBV12-4	14	TRBJ2-7	CASSYGQGVEEQYF
TRBV4-1	18	TRBJ2-1	CASSEVDIRAFRFHEQFF
TRBV2	16	TRBJ1-1	CATRPGRGGVDTEAFF
TRBV25-1	12	TRBJ2-7	CASTGLSYEQYF
TRBV20-1	14	TRBJ1-2	CSARRADSNYGYTF
TRBV25-1	15	TRBJ2-5	CASSLQGLLSETQYF
TRBV15	12	TRBJ1-1	CATSTLGLSAFF
TRBV19	13	TRBJ1-2	CASSIGGLGGYTF
TRBV2	13	TRBJ1-5	CASSEEANQPQHF
TRBV14	15	TRBJ2-5	CASSDGTRPQETQYF
TRBV5-1	15	TRBJ2-7	CASRSGPHESYEQYF
TRBV2	15	TRBJ2-7	CASSEVLAGLYEQYF
TRBV5-8	11	TRBJ2-1	CASVTYNEQFF
TRBV25-1	14	TRBJ1-6	CASSEGRSNSPLHF
TRBV28	14	TRBJ2-7	CASSKSRDPYEQYF
TRBV25-1	13	TRBJ2-1	CASRGQGRNEQFF
TRBV29-1	15	TRBJ1-2	CSVVRGTGGNYGYTF
TRBV28	16	TRBJ1-1	CASSLSGGDRNTEAFF
TRBV28	15	TRBJ2-6	CASRTGHPGANVLTF
TRBV27	13	TRBJ1-1	CASSPRQGTEAFF
TRBV7-8	15	TRBJ1-1	CASSLIRARNTEAFF
TRBV29-1	13	TRBJ1-2	CSVEGGFANGYTF
TRBV2	13	TRBJ1-2	CAGRDDRSSGCTF
TRBV12-5	15	TRBJ2-7	CASGTPGPGRYEQYF
TRBV15	15	TRBJ2-1	CATSLTGTEYNEQFF
TRBV5-4	13	TRBJ2-5	CASSRQGTETQYF
TRBV29-1	14	TRBJ2-5	CSVGGAGLQETQYF
TRBV2	14	TRBJ2-3	CASQWGQGTDTQYF
TRBV19	13	TRBJ1-6	CASSTGTESPLHF
TRBV27	17	TRBJ1-2	CASSQFTGTGPVDGYTF
TRBV20-1	15	TRBJ2-5	CSAAEHPRVAETQYF
TRBV7-3	16	TRBJ2-7	CASSLNPGQGVNEQYF
TRBV18	16	TRBJ1-3	CASSPRDIGTGNTIYF
TRBV2	13	TRBJ2-1	CAGRQGPANEQFF
TRBV24-1	14	TRBJ1-5	CATSDPQAGQPQHF
TRBV11-2	18	TRBJ2-3	CASSLTGLAGASTDTQYF
TRBV15	12	TRBJ2-7	CATSRSRSEQYF
TRBV28	17	TRBJ1-4	CASSLGGGRRSNEKLFF
TRBV11-2	13	TRBJ1-2	CASSSQGIGGYTF
TRBV19	14	TRBJ2-3	CASRPSGTTDTQYF
TRBV29-1	12	TRBJ2-7	CGVVAGSYEQYF
TRBV5-1	15	TRBJ2-7	CASSTLAGFSYEQYF
TRBV11-2	14	TRBJ2-1	CASSLQGSYNEQFF
TRBV7-8	16	.	CASSLARQAAGNTIYF
TRBV19	14	TRBJ1-1	CASSLGVMNTEAFF